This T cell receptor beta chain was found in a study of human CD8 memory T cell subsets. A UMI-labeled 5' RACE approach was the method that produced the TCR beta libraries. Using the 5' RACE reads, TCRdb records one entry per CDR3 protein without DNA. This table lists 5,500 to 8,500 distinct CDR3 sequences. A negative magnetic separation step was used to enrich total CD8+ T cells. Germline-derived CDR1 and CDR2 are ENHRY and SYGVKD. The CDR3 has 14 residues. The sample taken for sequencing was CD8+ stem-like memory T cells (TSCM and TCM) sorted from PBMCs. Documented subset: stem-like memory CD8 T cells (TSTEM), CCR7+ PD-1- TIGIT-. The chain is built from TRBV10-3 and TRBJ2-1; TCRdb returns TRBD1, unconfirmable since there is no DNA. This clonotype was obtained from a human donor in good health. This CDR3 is CAISVRESYNEQFF.